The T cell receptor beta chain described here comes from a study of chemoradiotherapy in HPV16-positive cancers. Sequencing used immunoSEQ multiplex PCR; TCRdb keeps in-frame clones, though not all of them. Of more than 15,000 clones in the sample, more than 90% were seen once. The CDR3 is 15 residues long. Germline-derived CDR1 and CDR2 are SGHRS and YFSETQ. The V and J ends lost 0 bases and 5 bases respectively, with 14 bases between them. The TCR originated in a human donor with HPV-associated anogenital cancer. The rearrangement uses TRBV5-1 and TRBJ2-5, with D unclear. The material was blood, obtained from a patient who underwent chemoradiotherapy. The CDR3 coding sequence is TGCGCCAGCAGCTTGGCCAATCGGGTGGAGGAGACCCAGTACTTC. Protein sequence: CASSLANRVEETQYF.